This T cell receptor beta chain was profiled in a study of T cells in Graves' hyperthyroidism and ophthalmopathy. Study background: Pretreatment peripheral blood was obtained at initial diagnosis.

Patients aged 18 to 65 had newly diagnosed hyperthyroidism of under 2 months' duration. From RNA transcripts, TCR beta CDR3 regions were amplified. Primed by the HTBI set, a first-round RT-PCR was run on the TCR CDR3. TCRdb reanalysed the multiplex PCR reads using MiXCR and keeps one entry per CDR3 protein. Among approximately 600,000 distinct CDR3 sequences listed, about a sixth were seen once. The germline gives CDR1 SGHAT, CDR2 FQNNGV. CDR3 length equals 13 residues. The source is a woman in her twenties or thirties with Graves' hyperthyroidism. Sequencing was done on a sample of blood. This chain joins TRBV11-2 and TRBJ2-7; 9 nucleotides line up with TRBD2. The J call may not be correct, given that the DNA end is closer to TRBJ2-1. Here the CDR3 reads CASRWTSVHEQFF. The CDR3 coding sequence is TGTGCCAGCAGGTGGACTAGCGTCCACGAGCAGTTCTTC.